Sequencing of this TCR beta chain was carried out in a study of graft-versus-host responses after intestinal transplantation. On the study more broadly: Transplantation in recipients was multivisceral, liver-intestinal, or isolated intestinal. Uniformly, recipients were administered anti-thymocyte globulin induction with subsequent tacrolimus and steroids for approximately three years. The study, taken as a whole, reports: Maximum circulating GvH clone levels tracked with early post-transplant HvG decreases. Recipient marrow showed GvH clones, some seen first in ileum or blood.

Here immunoSEQ multiplex PCR was the method, and the copy in TCRdb shows in-frame clones only, minus some. The data hold about 86,000 clones, with over 75% observed a single time. For this clone: What it recognizes is unknown.

V dropped 6 bases and J dropped 13 bases, with 16 bases sitting between them. The CDR3 runs 12 residues. The V gene's germline CDR1 is SGHAT and CDR2 FQNNGV. This chain uses TRBV11-2 with TRBJ2-1; D perhaps matches TRBD2 (7 bases). The TCR comes from a human donor who received an intestinal transplant. The sequencing used unstimulated CD8+ T cells sorted from spleen or lymph node cells, collected before intestinal transplant. In DNA form, the CDR3 reads TGTGCCAGCAGGGGGTTGGGGGGGCCACAGTTCTTC. Translated, it gives CASRGLGGPQFF.